Listed below are T cell receptor beta chains from one sample, sequenced in a study of neurological immune-mediated disorders. MiXCR, applied by TCRdb to the 5' RACE reads, yields one record per CDR3 protein. The top ten clones hold around 3.3% of a sample with about 41,000 distinct CDR3 sequences, about 15% of them seen once. The sequenced sample was CD4+ T cells from blood. The receptors here all came from a woman in her fifties or sixties with HTLV-1-associated myelopathy (HAM/TSP). The CDR3 runs from the conserved cysteine through the conserved F or W. D genes are given only for firm matches. A row's size may be missing; if present it is once, few, many or a size class.

j_call | d_call | clone_size | v_call | cdr3_nt | cdr3_aa
TRBJ1-5 | . | many | TRBV5-1 | TGCGCCAGCAGCAAGGAGGGGAGAGATCAGCCCCAGCATTTT | CASSKEGRDQPQHF
TRBJ2-2 | . | many | TRBV20-1 | TGCAGTGCTAGACTACAGAACACCGGGGAGCTGTTTTTT | CSARLQNTGELFF
TRBJ1-5 | . | medium-sized | TRBV20-1 | TGCAGTGCTAGAGATCTCGGCGCAGGGGAACAGCCCCAGCATTTT | CSARDLGAGEQPQHF
TRBJ2-7 | . | many | TRBV5-5 | TGTGCCAGCAGAGGGACTCTACCGGGTCGCGAGCAGTACTTC | CASRGTLPGREQYF
TRBJ1-6 | . | many | TRBV20-1 | TGCAGTGCTACGGTCGGATGGCCTTCACCCCTCCACTTT | CSATVGWPSPLHF
TRBJ1-1 | TRBD1 | many | TRBV2 | TGTGCCAGCAGATTCGACAGGGAGAACACTGAAGCTTTCTTT | CASRFDRENTEAFF
TRBJ1-1 | TRBD1 | many | TRBV11-2 | TGTGCCAGCAGCTTAGAGCGCAGGGGGCACACTGAAGCTTTCTTT | CASSLERRGHTEAFF
TRBJ1-2 | . | many | TRBV5-6 | TGTGCCAGCAGCCCGCAGACTAACTATGGCTACACCTTC | CASSPQTNYGYTF
TRBJ2-2 | TRBD1 | many | TRBV5-1 | TGCGCCAGCAGCCTTAGACAGGGGAACACCGGGGAGCTGTTTTTT | CASSLRQGNTGELFF
TRBJ2-7 | . | many | TRBV5-1 | TGCGCCAGCAGCTGGGGGCGGGTGAACGAGCAGTACTTC | CASSWGRVNEQYF
TRBJ2-3 | TRBD1 | many | TRBV19 | TGTGCCAGTACCGCACAGGGGGACTTAAGCACAGATACGCAGTATTTT | CASTAQGDLSTDTQYF
TRBJ2-3 | . | . | TRBV4-1 | TGCGCCAGCAGCCAAGTACTGCGTTCCCCAATGTCGCAGTATTTT | CASSQVLRSPMSQYF
TRBJ2-1 | . | . | TRBV9 | TGTGCCAGCAGCGTAGGTTTGGGTGGGCAGGGGGAGCAGTTCTTC | CASSVGLGGQGEQFF
TRBJ1-1 | TRBD1 | many | TRBV12-3/TRBV12-4 | TGTGCCAGCAGCCGGACAGGGGGCACTGAAGCTTTCTTT | CASSRTGGTEAFF
TRBJ1-1 | . | . | TRBV20-1 | TGCAGTGCTAGTCGGGGGCGAGACACTGAAGCTTTCTTT | CSASRGRDTEAFF
TRBJ1-2 | . | many | TRBV29-1 | TGCAGCGTTGAACAGGACAACTATGGCTACACCTTC | CSVEQDNYGYTF
TRBJ2-2 | . | many | TRBV5-1 | TGCGCCAGCAGCCCCTCGGGGGCGAGGAACACCGGGGAGCTGTTTTTT | CASSPSGARNTGELFF
TRBJ2-3 | TRBD1 | . | TRBV11-2 | TGTGCCAGCAGCACAGGGACAGTAACCCCTAGCACAGATACGCAGTATTTT | CASSTGTVTPSTDTQYF
TRBJ2-1 | TRBD1 | medium-sized | TRBV20-1 | TGCAGTGGGGACAGATCCCACAATGAGCAGTTCTTC | CSGDRSHNEQFF
TRBJ2-1 | TRBD2 | many | TRBV5-1 | TGCGCCAGCAGCTCCTTCGTTGCGGGGGGCTCCTACAATGAGCAGTTCTTC | CASSSFVAGGSYNEQFF
TRBJ2-2 | . | many | TRBV10-3 | TGTGCCATCAGTGACAGGGACACCGGGGAGCTGTTTTTT | CAISDRDTGELFF
TRBJ1-3 | TRBD1 | many | TRBV10-3 | TGTGCCAAGTCGACAGGGTCTGGAAACACCATATATTTT | CAKSTGSGNTIYF
TRBJ2-3 | TRBD2 | . | TRBV20-1 | TGCAGTGCTAGACGAGAGGCTAGCGGGGGGGCCCGAGATACGCAGTATTTT | CSARREASGGARDTQYF
TRBJ2-3 | . | many | TRBV7-9 | TGTGCCAGCAGCTTTGAGACAACGGGCACAGATACGCAGTATTTT | CASSFETTGTDTQYF
TRBJ2-5 | TRBD1 | many | TRBV5-1 | TGCGCCAGCACCACCCCGGGACAGGGGCTTGTGACCCAGTACTTC | CASTTPGQGLVTQYF
TRBJ1-2 | TRBD1 | many | TRBV30 | TGTGCCTGGAGAGGGGACAGAGCTAACTATGGCTACACCTTC | CAWRGDRANYGYTF
TRBJ1-2 | . | many | TRBV5-1 | TGCGCCAGCAGCTTGGCAGGAACCGCCTATGGCTACACCTTC | CASSLAGTAYGYTF
TRBJ2-7 | TRBD1 | many | TRBV14 | TGTGCCAGCAGCCAGTTGGACAGGGTCCACGAGCAGTACTTC | CASSQLDRVHEQYF
TRBJ1-1 | TRBD1 | many | TRBV12-3/TRBV12-4 | TGTGCCAGCAGACTGACAGGGTACACTGAAGCTTTCTTT | CASRLTGYTEAFF
TRBJ2-3 | TRBD2 | . | TRBV20-1 | TGCAGTGCTAGGGCTAGCGGGAGGGGGACAGATACGCAGTATTTT | CSARASGRGTDTQYF
TRBJ1-5 | . | many | TRBV6-6 | TGTGCCAGCAGTTACGGGAAGTTCAATCAGCCCCAGCATTTT | CASSYGKFNQPQHF
TRBJ2-1 | TRBD2 | few | TRBV4-1 | TGCGCCAGCAGCCAAGATCGCGGGGGGAGCTCCTACAATGAGCAGTTCTTC | CASSQDRGGSSYNEQFF
TRBJ1-5 | TRBD1 | many | TRBV7-8 | TGTGCCAGCAGCATGACCAGGGGGCGCAATCAGCCCCAGCATTTT | CASSMTRGRNQPQHF
TRBJ2-5 | TRBD2 | many | TRBV18 | TGTGCCAGCTCACCAACAGCTAGCGGAAAAGAGACCCAGTACTTC | CASSPTASGKETQYF
TRBJ1-4 | . | many | TRBV2 | TGTGCCTGTCCTTCGGCTAATGAAAAACTGTTTTTT | CACPSANEKLFF
TRBJ2-5 | TRBD2 | many | TRBV5-1 | TGCGCCAGCAGCTCGGGACTAGCGGTTAAACAAGAGACCCAGTACTTC | CASSSGLAVKQETQYF
TRBJ2-7 | TRBD1 | . | TRBV10-1 | TGCGCCAGCAGTGGATCCGGGACAGGGGTTTACGAGCAGTACTTC | CASSGSGTGVYEQYF
TRBJ2-3 | . | many | TRBV10-3 | TGTGCCATCAGTGAGTCGACTTTTTTGGATACGCAGTATTTT | CAISESTFLDTQYF
TRBJ1-3 | . | . | TRBV5-1 | TGCGCCAGTAGCTTGAACAGCCTCTCCTCTGAAAACACCATATATTTT | CASSLNSLSSENTIYF
TRBJ2-5 | TRBD2 | large | TRBV9 | TGTGCCAGCAGCCCGGGACTAGCCCAAGAGACCCAGTACTTC | CASSPGLAQETQYF
TRBJ2-4 | . | many | TRBV18 | TGTGCCAGCTCACCACCCCAAGGTTCCAAAAACATTCAGTACTTC | CASSPPQGSKNIQYF
TRBJ1-2 | . | many | TRBV20-1 | TGCAGTGCTAGAGATCTTACAGCTCGGGGCTATGGCTACACCTTC | CSARDLTARGYGYTF
TRBJ1-6 | . | many | TRBV5-1 | TGCGCCAGCAGCTTTGGGCAGGCGGGGAATTCACCCCTCCACTTT | CASSFGQAGNSPLHF
TRBJ1-2 | . | many | TRBV5-1 | TGCGCCAGCAGCTTCGGCGCAAACTATGGCTACACCTTC | CASSFGANYGYTF
TRBJ2-3 | TRBD2 | many | TRBV20-1 | TGCAGTGCTATCCCGGGGGGGGGACCAGATACGCAGTATTTT | CSAIPGGGPDTQYF
TRBJ2-7 | . | many | TRBV3-1 | TGTGCCAGCAGCCCCCGGGTGGACGAGCAGTACTTC | CASSPRVDEQYF
TRBJ1-2 | . | many | TRBV20-1 | TGCAGTGCTAGAGACCCGACCCGAGAGGGCTACACCTTC | CSARDPTREGYTF
TRBJ1-1 | . | . | TRBV11-3 | TGTGCCAGCAGCTCAGATACTGGTACTGAAGCTTTCTTT | CASSSDTGTEAFF
TRBJ2-7 | . | many | TRBV2 | TGTGCCAGCAGTAGGGCGGGACAAGGGGGACCCTACGAGCAGTACTTC | CASSRAGQGGPYEQYF
TRBJ1-5 | . | many | TRBV20-1 | TGCAGTGCTAGAGACCCGGGGTATAGCAATCAGCCCCAGCATTTT | CSARDPGYSNQPQHF
TRBJ1-3 | . | many | TRBV20-1 | TGCAGTGCTAGGTCAAGACTACTGACTGGAAACACCATATATTTT | CSARSRLLTGNTIYF
TRBJ1-6 | . | medium-sized | TRBV4-1 | TGCGCCAGCAGCCCAGTACGCATAATGATGACTAGACAGGACTTGAATTCACCCCTCCACTTT | CASSPVRIMMTRQDLNSPLHF
TRBJ2-7 | TRBD2 | many | TRBV20-1 | TGCAGTGCTAGCGCGGGGGGGCTTAACGAGCAGTACTTC | CSASAGGLNEQYF